These T cell receptor beta chains were read from a single sample in a study of T-cell memory formation after mild COVID-19. Via MiXCR, TCRdb re-called the 5' RACE reads, giving one row per CDR3 protein. The sample has about 150,000 distinct CDR3 sequences, around 27% seen once. The sample consisted of PBMCs or a T cell subset sorted from them (not recorded which). The receptors originated from an adult woman who had mild COVID-19 (a few samples of this study predate the infection). Cell type and time point are not known. CDR3s include the opening cysteine and the closing phenylalanine or tryptophan. D genes are given only for firm matches. The size entry is marked missing in some rows and otherwise reads once, few, many or a size class.

j_call: TRBJ2-1; d_call: -; v_call: TRBV7-9; clone_size: many; cdr3_nt: TGTGCCAGCAGCTTAGGTCAATGGGTTGAGCAGTTCTTC; cdr3_aa: CASSLGQWVEQFF
j_call: TRBJ1-5; d_call: -; v_call: TRBV5-6; clone_size: few; cdr3_nt: TGTGCCAGCAGCTTGACCGGGGCAAATCAGCCCCAGCATTTT; cdr3_aa: CASSLTGANQPQHF
j_call: TRBJ2-1; d_call: -; v_call: TRBV11-3; clone_size: -; cdr3_nt: TGTGCCAGCAGCTTAGGGACTGCCTACAATGAGCAGTTCTTC; cdr3_aa: CASSLGTAYNEQFF
j_call: TRBJ2-3; d_call: -; v_call: TRBV6-5; clone_size: few; cdr3_nt: TGTGCCAGCAGTTACTCTCTAGGTAGTTCTAGCACAGATACGCAGTATTTT; cdr3_aa: CASSYSLGSSSTDTQYF
j_call: TRBJ2-1; d_call: TRBD1; v_call: TRBV6-5; clone_size: few; cdr3_nt: TGTGCCAGCAGTTACTCCAGGGGGCTGGAGTTCTTC; cdr3_aa: CASSYSRGLEFF
j_call: TRBJ2-7; d_call: -; v_call: TRBV12-5; clone_size: few; cdr3_nt: TGTGCTAGTGGTTTGCCAGAGGGCTACGAGCAGTACTTC; cdr3_aa: CASGLPEGYEQYF
j_call: TRBJ2-7; d_call: -; v_call: TRBV2; clone_size: few; cdr3_nt: TGTGCCAGCAGTGATAGTGTAGGCCGAGACTACGAGCAGTACTTC; cdr3_aa: CASSDSVGRDYEQYF
j_call: TRBJ1-1; d_call: TRBD1; v_call: TRBV5-4; clone_size: -; cdr3_nt: TGTGCCAGCAGCTTGCCAGGACAGGGGGTGGTAAACACTGAAGCTTTCTTT; cdr3_aa: CASSLPGQGVVNTEAFF
j_call: TRBJ1-1; d_call: -; v_call: TRBV6-5; clone_size: few; cdr3_nt: TGTGCCAGCAGTTACTCGTACGGCCAGGTGAAAGGGGCTTTCTTT; cdr3_aa: CASSYSYGQVKGAFF
j_call: TRBJ1-2; d_call: -; v_call: TRBV9; clone_size: few; cdr3_nt: TGTGCCAGCAGCGTGGGAGGGACTCCTAACTATGGCTACACCTTC; cdr3_aa: CASSVGGTPNYGYTF
j_call: TRBJ2-7; d_call: -; v_call: TRBV4-1; clone_size: -; cdr3_nt: TGCGCCAGCAGCCAAGTGGGTGGGGCGGAACTAGCCCCCTACGAGCAGTACTTC; cdr3_aa: CASSQVGGAELAPYEQYF
j_call: TRBJ2-7; d_call: TRBD2; v_call: TRBV9; clone_size: few; cdr3_nt: TGTGCCAGCAGCCCCCCGGGGGGGGCAGACGAGCAGTACTTC; cdr3_aa: CASSPPGGADEQYF
j_call: TRBJ2-1; d_call: TRBD2; v_call: TRBV5-5; clone_size: few; cdr3_nt: TGTGCCAGCAGCTGGGCTAGCGGAAATGAGCAGTTCTTC; cdr3_aa: CASSWASGNEQFF
j_call: TRBJ1-1; d_call: TRBD1; v_call: TRBV4-2; clone_size: -; cdr3_nt: TGTGCCAGCAGCCAAGAGGGACAGGGAGGAACTGAAGCTTTCTTT; cdr3_aa: CASSQEGQGGTEAFF
j_call: TRBJ2-3; d_call: TRBD2; v_call: TRBV3-1; clone_size: -; cdr3_nt: TGTGCCAGCAGCCAAGATCTAACTAGCGGGGGCACAGATACGCAGTATTTT; cdr3_aa: CASSQDLTSGGTDTQYF
j_call: TRBJ2-3; d_call: -; v_call: TRBV7-9; clone_size: few; cdr3_nt: TGTGCCAGCAGCAGACCCCCAGGGGAGCCTGGCACAGATACGCAGTATTTT; cdr3_aa: CASSRPPGEPGTDTQYF
j_call: TRBJ1-1; d_call: -; v_call: TRBV29-1; clone_size: -; cdr3_nt: TGCAGCGGGACATCTTTGAACACTGAAGCTTTCTTT; cdr3_aa: CSGTSLNTEAFF
j_call: TRBJ2-5; d_call: TRBD2; v_call: TRBV20-1; clone_size: few; cdr3_nt: TGCAGTGCTAGAGATCTTCAAGCGGGAGAATCGTGGGAGACCCAGTACTTC; cdr3_aa: CSARDLQAGESWETQYF
j_call: TRBJ1-1; d_call: -; v_call: TRBV24-1; clone_size: -; cdr3_nt: TGTGCCACCAGCGTTGCCAGCGGTGAAGCTTTCTTT; cdr3_aa: CATSVASGEAFF
j_call: TRBJ2-2; d_call: -; v_call: TRBV4-1; clone_size: -; cdr3_nt: TGCGCCAGCAGCCAGACGCCAGGCCCGACCGGGGAGCTGTTTTTT; cdr3_aa: CASSQTPGPTGELFF
j_call: TRBJ2-3; d_call: -; v_call: TRBV12-3/TRBV12-4; clone_size: -; cdr3_nt: TGTGCCAGCAGTCCGTCCAAGGATACGCAGTATTTT; cdr3_aa: CASSPSKDTQYF
j_call: TRBJ1-1; d_call: -; v_call: TRBV10-3; clone_size: -; cdr3_nt: TGTGCCATCAGTGATTCTTCTAACGGGCCTGGGGAACCTGAAGCTTTCTTT; cdr3_aa: CAISDSSNGPGEPEAFF
j_call: TRBJ2-3; d_call: -; v_call: TRBV29-1; clone_size: -; cdr3_nt: TGCAGCGTTGAAGGGACGGAAGATACGCAGTATTTT; cdr3_aa: CSVEGTEDTQYF
j_call: TRBJ1-1; d_call: -; v_call: TRBV10-3; clone_size: few; cdr3_nt: TGTGCCATCAGTGAGCCAGAGGGGGGATACACTGAAGCTTTCTTT; cdr3_aa: CAISEPEGGYTEAFF
j_call: TRBJ1-1; d_call: TRBD1; v_call: TRBV5-1; clone_size: few; cdr3_nt: TGCGCCAGCAGCTTGGAGGACAGGGTCGAAGCTTTCTTT; cdr3_aa: CASSLEDRVEAFF
j_call: TRBJ2-2; d_call: TRBD2; v_call: TRBV7-9; clone_size: -; cdr3_nt: TGTGCCAGCAGCTTTTCCTCTAGCGGGGGGAACACCGGGGAGCTGTTTTTT; cdr3_aa: CASSFSSSGGNTGELFF
j_call: TRBJ2-3; d_call: -; v_call: TRBV7-2; clone_size: few; cdr3_nt: TGTGCCAGCAGCACCCGGGACTGGTTCAGCACAGATACGCAGTATTTT; cdr3_aa: CASSTRDWFSTDTQYF
j_call: TRBJ2-1; d_call: TRBD2; v_call: TRBV15; clone_size: -; cdr3_nt: TGTGCCACCAGCAGAGATTGGGTCCCTAGCGGGAGGGCCCGCAACCCCTCCTACAATGAGCAGTTCTTC; cdr3_aa: CATSRDWVPSGRARNPSYNEQFF
j_call: TRBJ2-3; d_call: -; v_call: TRBV20-1; clone_size: few; cdr3_nt: TGCAGTGCGACCGGGATTCGCACAGATACGCAGTATTTT; cdr3_aa: CSATGIRTDTQYF
j_call: TRBJ2-5; d_call: -; v_call: TRBV29-1; clone_size: -; cdr3_nt: TGCAGCGTTGAGGGGGGCAGGGTGAATTCCGAGACCCAGTACTTC; cdr3_aa: CSVEGGRVNSETQYF
j_call: TRBJ2-7; d_call: TRBD1; v_call: TRBV20-1; clone_size: many; cdr3_nt: TGCAGTGCCACCTTTAAAGGACAGGGGAACTACGAGCAGTACTTC; cdr3_aa: CSATFKGQGNYEQYF
j_call: TRBJ1-1; d_call: -; v_call: TRBV6-2/TRBV6-3; clone_size: -; cdr3_nt: TGTGCCAGCAGTTCGGACGCGGTTGTGAACACTGAAGCTTTCTTT; cdr3_aa: CASSSDAVVNTEAFF
j_call: TRBJ2-7; d_call: TRBD1; v_call: TRBV4-1; clone_size: -; cdr3_nt: TGCGCCAGCAGCTACGGGACAGTTACCTACGAGCAGTACTTC; cdr3_aa: CASSYGTVTYEQYF
j_call: TRBJ2-3; d_call: -; v_call: TRBV12-3/TRBV12-4; clone_size: few; cdr3_nt: TGTGCCAGCAGTCCCCGATATACGCAGTATTTT; cdr3_aa: CASSPRYTQYF
j_call: TRBJ1-4; d_call: -; v_call: TRBV29-1; clone_size: few; cdr3_nt: TGCAGCGTTGAAATCCCCGGGAGAGAGAATGAAAAACTGTTTTTT; cdr3_aa: CSVEIPGRENEKLFF
j_call: TRBJ2-3; d_call: -; v_call: TRBV6-5; clone_size: few; cdr3_nt: TGTGCCAGCAGTTACGGGGGGACAGTGCCTAGCACAGATACGCAGTATTTT; cdr3_aa: CASSYGGTVPSTDTQYF
j_call: TRBJ2-3; d_call: TRBD1; v_call: TRBV5-1; clone_size: few; cdr3_nt: TGCGCCAGCAGTTCCGGACAGGGGGCAGATACGCAGTATTTT; cdr3_aa: CASSSGQGADTQYF
j_call: TRBJ2-7; d_call: -; v_call: TRBV6-1; clone_size: -; cdr3_nt: TGTGCCAGCAGTGAGAGTCTTCCCCCCTACGAGCAGTACTTC; cdr3_aa: CASSESLPPYEQYF
j_call: TRBJ1-1; d_call: -; v_call: TRBV7-2; clone_size: -; cdr3_nt: TGTGCCAGCAGCCCTCCGGGAACGCGCGGTGAAGCTTTCTTT; cdr3_aa: CASSPPGTRGEAFF
j_call: TRBJ1-1; d_call: TRBD1; v_call: TRBV6-6; clone_size: -; cdr3_nt: TGTGCCAGCAGTTACGCCGGGACAGGGGGTGAGAACACTGAAGCTTTCTTT; cdr3_aa: CASSYAGTGGENTEAFF
j_call: TRBJ2-2; d_call: -; v_call: TRBV4-1; clone_size: -; cdr3_nt: TGCGCCAGCAGCCCCAGGGTAAACACCGGGGAGCTGTTTTTT; cdr3_aa: CASSPRVNTGELFF
j_call: TRBJ1-2; d_call: -; v_call: TRBV9; clone_size: -; cdr3_nt: TGTGCCAGCAGCGTAGAACATTCGGGCAACTATGGCTACACCTTC; cdr3_aa: CASSVEHSGNYGYTF
j_call: TRBJ1-1; d_call: -; v_call: TRBV6-5; clone_size: -; cdr3_nt: TGTGCCAGCACCAACGGGGCAGGGTACACTGAAGCTTTCTTT; cdr3_aa: CASTNGAGYTEAFF
j_call: TRBJ2-7; d_call: -; v_call: TRBV15; clone_size: medium-sized; cdr3_nt: TGTGCCACCAGCAGAGACCGGGGTAGCTACGAGCAGTACTTC; cdr3_aa: CATSRDRGSYEQYF
j_call: TRBJ2-7; d_call: -; v_call: TRBV29-1; clone_size: -; cdr3_nt: TGCAGCGTTGAAGATCGTTCCAGTTCCTACGAGCAGTACTTC; cdr3_aa: CSVEDRSSSYEQYF
j_call: TRBJ2-7; d_call: -; v_call: TRBV29-1; clone_size: -; cdr3_nt: TGCAGCGTTGGTGCAGGGGATTCGGACGAGCAGTACTTC; cdr3_aa: CSVGAGDSDEQYF
j_call: TRBJ2-1; d_call: -; v_call: TRBV7-9; clone_size: -; cdr3_nt: TGTGCCGGCCAATGGATGAGCTCCTACAATGAGCAGTTCTTC; cdr3_aa: CAGQWMSSYNEQFF
j_call: TRBJ2-5; d_call: -; v_call: TRBV5-6; clone_size: -; cdr3_nt: TGTGCCAGCGGGTGGGGGAGACAAGAGACCCAGTACTTC; cdr3_aa: CASGWGRQETQYF
j_call: TRBJ2-7; d_call: -; v_call: TRBV7-9; clone_size: -; cdr3_nt: TGTGCCAGCAGCTCCCCGACTAGTGCCTACGAGCAGTACTTC; cdr3_aa: CASSSPTSAYEQYF